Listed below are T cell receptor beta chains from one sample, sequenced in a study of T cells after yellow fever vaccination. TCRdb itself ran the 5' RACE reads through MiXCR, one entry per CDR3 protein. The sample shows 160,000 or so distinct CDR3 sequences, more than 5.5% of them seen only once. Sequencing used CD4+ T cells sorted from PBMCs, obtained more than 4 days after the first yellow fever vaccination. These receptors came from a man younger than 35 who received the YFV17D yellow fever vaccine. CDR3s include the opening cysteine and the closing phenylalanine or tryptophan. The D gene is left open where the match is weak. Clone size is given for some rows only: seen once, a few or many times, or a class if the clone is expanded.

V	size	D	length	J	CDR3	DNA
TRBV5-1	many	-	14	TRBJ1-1	CASSLFGENTEAFF	TGCGCCAGCAGCTTGTTCGGGGAGAACACTGAAGCTTTCTTT
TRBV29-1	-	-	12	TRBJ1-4	CSAGRGNEKLFF	TGCAGCGCCGGCCGGGGTAATGAAAAACTGTTTTTT
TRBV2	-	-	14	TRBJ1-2	CASSPLGTSYGYTF	TGTGCCAGCAGTCCCCTTGGGACAAGCTATGGCTACACCTTC
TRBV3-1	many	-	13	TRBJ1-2	CASSQVLQGSYTF	TGTGCCAGCAGCCAAGTCCTACAGGGCAGCTACACCTTC
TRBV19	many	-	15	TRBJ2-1	CASSIDQGTNSEQFF	TGTGCCAGTAGTATAGATCAGGGCACCAACAGTGAGCAGTTCTTC
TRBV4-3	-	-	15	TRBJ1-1	CASSRSPGMNTEAFF	TGCGCCAGCAGCCGCTCACCCGGGATGAACACTGAAGCTTTCTTT
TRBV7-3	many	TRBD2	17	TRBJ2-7	CASSSRLAGRSSYEQYF	TGTGCCAGCAGCTCCCGACTAGCGGGGCGAAGCTCCTACGAGCAGTACTTC
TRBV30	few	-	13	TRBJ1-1	CAWSVQGDTEAFF	TGTGCCTGGAGTGTACAAGGGGACACTGAAGCTTTCTTT
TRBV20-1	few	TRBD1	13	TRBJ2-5	CSAPRTGAQTQYF	TGCAGTGCTCCCCGGACAGGGGCCCAGACCCAGTACTTC
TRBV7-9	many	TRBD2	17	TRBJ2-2	CASSSGLAGGLTGELFF	TGTGCCAGCAGCTCGGGACTAGCGGGGGGACTGACCGGGGAGCTGTTTTTT
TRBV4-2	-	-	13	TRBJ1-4	CASSQAPELGLFF	TGTGCCAGCAGCCAGGCCCCTGAGTTGGGACTGTTTTTT
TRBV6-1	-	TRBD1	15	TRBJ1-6	CASSFRGTGGSPLHF	TGTGCCAGCAGCTTTAGGGGGACAGGGGGTTCACCCCTCCACTTT
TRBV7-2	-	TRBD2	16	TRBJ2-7	CASSLVGAGGSYEQYF	TGTGCCAGCAGCTTAGTAGGAGCGGGGGGGTCCTACGAGCAGTACTTC
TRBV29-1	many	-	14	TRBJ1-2	CSVDVAGGTYGYTF	TGCAGCGTTGACGTGGCGGGCGGTACCTATGGCTACACCTTC
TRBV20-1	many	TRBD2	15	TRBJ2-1	CSASFSGGGWDEQFF	TGCAGTGCTAGCTTCAGCGGGGGGGGCTGGGATGAGCAGTTCTTC
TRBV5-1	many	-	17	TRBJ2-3	CASSPGIQSGSRDTQYF	TGCGCCAGCAGCCCCGGAATCCAAAGCGGATCCAGGGATACGCAGTATTTT
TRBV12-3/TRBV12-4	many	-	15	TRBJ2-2	CASAPGGGHTGELFF	TGTGCCAGTGCCCCTGGAGGGGGGCACACCGGGGAGCTGTTTTTT
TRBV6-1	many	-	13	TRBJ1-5	CASSEIFDQPQHF	TGTGCCAGCAGTGAAATATTCGATCAGCCCCAGCATTTT
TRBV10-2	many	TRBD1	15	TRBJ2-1	CASNPGQGAHNEQFF	TGCGCCAGCAACCCGGGACAGGGGGCACACAATGAGCAGTTCTTC